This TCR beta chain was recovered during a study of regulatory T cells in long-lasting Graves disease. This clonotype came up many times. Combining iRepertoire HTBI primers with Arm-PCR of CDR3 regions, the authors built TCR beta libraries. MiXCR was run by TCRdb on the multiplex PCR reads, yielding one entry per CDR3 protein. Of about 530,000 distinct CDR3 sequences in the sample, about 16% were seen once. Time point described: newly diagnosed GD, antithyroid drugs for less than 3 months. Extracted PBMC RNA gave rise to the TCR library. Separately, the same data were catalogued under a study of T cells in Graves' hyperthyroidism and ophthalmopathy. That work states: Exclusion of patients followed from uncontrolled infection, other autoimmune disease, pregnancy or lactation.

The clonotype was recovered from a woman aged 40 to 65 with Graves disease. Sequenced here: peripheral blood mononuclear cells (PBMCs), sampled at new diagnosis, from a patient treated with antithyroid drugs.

The CDR3 sequence: CASSRQNYGYTF. As DNA, the CDR3 is TGTGCCAGCAGCCGGCAGAACTATGGCTACACCTTC. The chain combines TRBV3-1 with TRBJ1-2; D is undetermined. V dropped 4 bases and J dropped 2 bases, with 5 bases sitting between them. CDR3 length: 12 residues. Germline CDR1 LGHDT, CDR2 YNNKEL (reference sequence).